This is a list of T cell receptor beta chains from one sample in a study of cytomegalovirus exposure and HLA in healthy donors. Method: immunoSEQ multiplex PCR; TCRdb's copy keeps in-frame clones and lacks some. Among about 89,000 clones listed, 80% to 85% were seen once. The sequenced sample was PBMCs. The receptors shown here come from a woman between 18 and 30 years old in good health and CMV-seropositive. The conserved cysteine and the conserved F or W are not part of the CDR3 here.

V | length | CDR3
TRBV19 | 15 | ASSMGQGSSTNEKLF
TRBV28 | 12 | ASGPEGANTEAF
TRBV15 | 13 | ATSRGTEKAGELF
TRBV28 | 14 | ASSLGSSGRYNEQF
TRBV4-2 | 14 | ASSQGPISGANVLT
TRBV27 | 14 | ASSLGQGGRNTEAF
TRBV11-2 | 12 | ASSLRVQGSPLH
TRBV30 | 12 | AWALGGGSYEQY
TRBV5-1 | 15 | ASSLDYRGGYGNTIY
TRBV4-3 | 13 | ASSQDGQTQETQY
TRBV6-1 | 11 | ASSEARNSPLH
TRBV27 | 11 | ASSSDRGYGYT
TRBV10-2 | 12 | ASSDARSTDTQY
TRBV7-9 | 15 | ASSPGLAGLSRDEQY
TRBV28 | 13 | ASSAPGQGKDEQF
TRBV19 | 11 | ASSMEGNTEAF